This T cell receptor (beta chain) was captured by sequencing in a study of OX40 agonist ivuxolimab in advanced cancers. Whole-study context: In this cohort, patients received ivuxolimab, an agonistic anti-OX40 (CD134) antibody.

Remarks on this clone: What it recognizes is unknown.

Per the germline V gene, CDR1 is SEHNR and CDR2 is FQNEAQ (reference sequence). There are 13 residues in the CDR3. The V and J ends lost 6 bases and 7 bases, in that order; junction bases with no gene match: 6. Profiled with immunoSEQ multiplex PCR; TCRdb holds only in-frame clones, not every one. Here the sample spans under 70,000 clones, around 89% being singletons. Study-level findings and limits: Some of the nonresponding patients also showed low levels of normalized T-cell clonal expansion.

This sequence joins TRBV7-9 and TRBJ1-2; 9 bases are a match to TRBD1. This specimen was CD4+ or CD8+ T cells sorted from blood, taken in a trial of the OX40 agonist ivuxolimab. The sequence came from an adult with an advanced solid tumor such as melanoma, head and neck, liver or kidney cancer. The CDR3 here is CASRSGQGGGYTF. The CDR3 nucleotides read TGTGCCAGCAGATCGGGACAGGGAGGTGGCTACACCTTC.